The rows below give T cell receptor beta chains drawn from one sample of a study of shared clonotypes between healthy human individuals. Assay used: immunoSEQ multiplex PCR; TCRdb lists only in-frame clones, some missing. This sample has about 480,000 clones, with approximately 85% found just once. Sequenced: PBMCs. The receptor set was obtained from a woman in her forties in good health. Some clones in this sample may be carry-over from other donors' samples. Each CDR3 is given with its conserved first and last residue. D genes are given only for firm matches. Not all rows give a size; the values are once, few, many and, for expanded clones, a class.

V	D	J	size	CDR3	DNA
TRBV7-8	.	TRBJ2-7	.	CASSPRSSYEQYF	TGTGCCAGCAGCCCTCGCAGCTCCTACGAGCAGTACTTC
TRBV30	.	TRBJ1-2	.	CAFPEERYGYTF	TGTGCCTTCCCGGAGGAACGGTATGGCTACACCTTC
TRBV30	.	TRBJ2-3	once	CAWSRGTTDTQYF	TGTGCCTGGTCCCGCGGGACCACAGATACGCAGTATTTT
TRBV6-1	.	TRBJ2-4	once	CASGGAGWSIQYF	TGTGCCAGCGGTGGTGCGGGGTGGAGCATTCAGTACTTC
TRBV10-2	.	TRBJ2-2	few	CASTTASRWELFF	TGCGCCAGCACTACGGCTTCACGGTGGGAGCTGTTTTTT
TRBV7-9	TRBD2	TRBJ2-1	few	CASRTTSGRADNEQFF	TGTGCCAGCAGAACGACTAGCGGGAGGGCCGACAATGAGCAGTTCTTC
TRBV28	.	TRBJ1-1	.	CASRAVTEAFF	TGTGCCAGCAGGGCGGTCACTGAAGCTTTCTTT
TRBV18	TRBD1	TRBJ1-4	.	CASSPDRVFEKLFF	TGTGCCAGCTCACCAGACAGGGTCTTTGAAAAACTGTTTTTT
TRBV5-1	.	TRBJ2-3	once	CATRDSTDTQYF	TGCGCCACCCGAGATAGCACAGATACGCAGTATTTT
TRBV5-1	.	TRBJ2-3	.	CASRRATDTQYF	TGCGCCAGCCGGAGGGCGACAGATACGCAGTATTTT
TRBV19	.	TRBJ2-2	.	CASSIVSTVGNTGELFF	TGTGCCAGTAGTATAGTATCGACAGTCGGGAACACCGGGGAGCTGTTTTTT
TRBV7-2	TRBD1	TRBJ1-2	.	CASSLYSAGQGAYGYTF	TGTGCCAGCAGCTTATATTCCGCGGGACAGGGAGCCTATGGCTACACCTTC
TRBV28	.	TRBJ1-1	.	CASSRIRSLEAFF	TGTGCCAGCAGTCGAATCAGGTCGCTGGAGGCTTTCTTT
TRBV15	TRBD1	TRBJ2-7	few	CATSRGGQGTEQYF	TGTGCCACCAGCAGAGGGGGACAGGGTACCGAGCAGTACTTC
TRBV4-1	TRBD2	TRBJ2-3	.	CASSRGTSGSRTDTQYF	TGCGCCAGCAGCCGGGGGACTAGCGGGAGTCGAACAGATACGCAGTATTTT
TRBV10-3	TRBD2	TRBJ2-2	.	CAISTLGERGNTGELFF	TGTGCCATCAGCACCCTTGGGGAGCGGGGGAACACCGGGGAGCTGTTTTTT
TRBV7-2	.	TRBJ2-7	.	CASSLDSREQYF	TGTGCCAGCAGCTTAGATAGCCGCGAGCAGTACTTC
TRBV5-1	TRBD1	TRBJ2-7	.	CASSIGQGASYEQYF	TGCGCCAGCAGCATAGGACAGGGGGCTTCCTACGAGCAGTACTTC
TRBV5-4	.	TRBJ1-1	.	CASSNLGQTNTEAFF	TGCGCCAGCAGCAACCTCGGACAGACGAACACTGAAGCTTTCTTT
TRBV5-1	TRBD2	TRBJ2-1	.	CASSFWGLAHNEQFF	TGCGCCAGCAGCTTCTGGGGACTAGCGCACAATGAGCAGTTCTTC
TRBV28	TRBD2	TRBJ2-7	.	CASEPGGPPAYEQYF	TGTGCCAGCGAGCCGGGGGGGCCCCCGGCCTACGAGCAGTACTTC
TRBV12-5	.	TRBJ2-2	.	CASGLVRGRTNTGELFF	TGTGCTAGTGGTTTGGTACGAGGCAGAACGAACACCGGGGAGCTGTTTTTT
TRBV11-2	TRBD2	TRBJ2-1	.	CASSSFGRLAGVGQFF	TGTGCCAGCAGCTCATTCGGCCGACTAGCGGGAGTAGGGCAGTTCTTC
TRBV10-3	TRBD2	TRBJ2-7	few	CAISPREDEQYF	TGTGCCATCAGCCCCCGGGAGGACGAGCAGTACTTC
TRBV5-1	TRBD1	TRBJ2-5	once	CASSGQGQETQYF	TGCGCCAGCAGCGGACAGGGCCAAGAGACCCAGTACTTC
TRBV18	TRBD1	TRBJ2-7	.	CASSHLDRGGMYEQYF	TGTGCCAGCTCACACCTAGACAGGGGCGGTATGTACGAGCAGTACTTC
TRBV5-5	.	TRBJ2-1	.	CASSLVAGPYNEQFF	TGTGCCAGCAGCTTGGTCGCGGGCCCCTACAATGAGCAGTTCTTC
TRBV5-6	.	TRBJ1-2	.	CASSLSGRSNYGYTF	TGTGCCAGCAGCTTGAGTGGCAGGAGTAACTATGGCTACACCTTC
TRBV28	.	TRBJ2-3	once	CASSLPGASTDTQYF	TGTGCCAGCAGTTTGCCAGGGGCATCCACAGATACGCAGTATTTT
TRBV4-1	.	TRBJ1-1	.	CASSQDPGRYTEAFF	TGCGCCAGCAGCCAAGATCCCGGGAGGTACACTGAAGCTTTCTTT
TRBV10-3	.	TRBJ2-1	few	CAISDRTQIPYNEQFF	TGTGCCATCAGTGATCGGACCCAAATTCCCTACAATGAGCAGTTCTTC
TRBV7-9	.	TRBJ1-4	many	CASRLGPDPEKLFF	TGTGCCAGCAGGCTAGGGCCGGACCCTGAAAAACTGTTTTTT
TRBV4-2	.	TRBJ2-5	once	CASSQEWAGAQETQYF	TGTGCCAGCAGCCAAGAATGGGCCGGGGCCCAAGAGACCCAGTACTTC
TRBV5-1	TRBD2	TRBJ2-3	.	CASSLGAGGTDTQYF	TGCGCCAGCAGCTTGGGAGCGGGAGGGACAGATACGCAGTATTTT
TRBV19	.	TRBJ1-5	.	CASSRELQGIQPQHF	TGTGCCAGTAGTAGAGAACTACAGGGAATTCAGCCCCAGCATTTT
TRBV12-2	.	TRBJ2-3	.	CASRLAPGPQRTTQYF	TGTGCAAGTCGCTTAGCGCCGGGACCCCAAAGGACTACGCAGTATTTT
TRBV2	.	TRBJ1-1	.	CASSEAWTHRDTEAFF	TGTGCCAGCAGTGAAGCCTGGACACATAGGGACACTGAAGCTTTCTTT
TRBV6-4	.	TRBJ2-1	.	CASSDSVGAPYNEQFF	TGTGCCAGCAGTGACTCGGTCGGGGCCCCCTACAATGAGCAGTTCTTC
TRBV5-1	.	TRBJ2-2	.	CASSVGQNTGELFF	TGCGCCAGCAGCGTGGGACAAAACACCGGGGAGCTGTTTTTT
TRBV28	.	TRBJ1-3	.	CASTPQTGLPGNTIYF	TGTGCCAGCACACCGCAGACAGGCCTGCCTGGAAACACCATATATTTT
TRBV5-1	TRBD2	TRBJ2-3	.	CASSSSGLGDTQYF	TGCGCCAGCAGCTCTAGCGGGTTGGGAGATACGCAGTATTTT
TRBV15	TRBD1	TRBJ2-3	.	CATSRRTGGPTDTQYF	TGTGCCACCAGCAGACGTACAGGGGGACCCACAGATACGCAGTATTTT
TRBV7-2	TRBD1	TRBJ2-2	.	CASSFARTGDTGELFF	TGTGCCAGCAGCTTTGCCCGGACAGGGGACACCGGGGAGCTGTTTTTT
TRBV4-3	.	TRBJ2-7	.	CASSQEARIGEQYF	TGCGCCAGCAGCCAAGAGGCCCGGATCGGCGAGCAGTACTTC
TRBV29-1	.	TRBJ2-7	.	CSVDGQGHEQYF	TGCAGCGTTGACGGGCAGGGCCACGAGCAGTACTTC
TRBV14	TRBD2	TRBJ2-1	.	CASSQDRTRRYEQFF	TGTGCCAGCAGCCAAGACCGGACTAGGCGGTATGAGCAGTTCTTC
TRBV5-8	TRBD1	TRBJ1-1	.	CASSLRQGGTEAFF	TGTGCCAGCAGCTTGAGACAGGGTGGCACTGAAGCTTTCTTT
TRBV18	.	TRBJ2-6	.	CASSPVVSGANVLTF	TGTGCCAGCTCACCAGTGGTTTCTGGGGCCAACGTCCTGACTTTC
TRBV4-2	.	TRBJ2-4	.	CASSQGYRDLAKNIQYF	TGTGCCAGCAGCCAAGGATACAGGGATCTAGCCAAAAACATTCAGTACTTC
TRBV7-3	.	TRBJ2-5	.	CASSLNSQETQYF	TGTGCCAGCAGCTTAAACTCCCAAGAGACCCAGTACTTC
TRBV27	.	TRBJ2-1	.	CASLPPGDYNEQFF	TGTGCCAGCCTGCCCCCAGGGGACTACAATGAGCAGTTCTTC
TRBV2	.	TRBJ2-2	.	CASSLTGARRGGELFF	TGTGCCAGCAGTTTGACCGGGGCCCGGAGGGGCGGGGAGCTGTTTTTT
TRBV18	TRBD2	TRBJ2-5	.	CASSPLPLAGGKETQYF	TGTGCCAGCTCACCTCTCCCACTAGCGGGAGGTAAAGAGACCCAGTACTTC
TRBV28	TRBD1	TRBJ2-6	.	CASSPGTGSHSGANVLTF	TGTGCCAGCAGCCCCGGGACAGGGTCCCACTCTGGGGCCAACGTCCTGACTTTC
TRBV5-1	.	TRBJ2-6	.	CASSLATGTHSGANVLTF	TGCGCCAGCAGCTTAGCCACTGGTACACACTCTGGGGCCAACGTCCTGACTTTC
TRBV5-4	.	TRBJ2-3	few	CASSLDPATDTQYF	TGTGCCAGCAGCTTGGATCCTGCCACAGATACGCAGTATTTT
TRBV13	TRBD2	TRBJ2-7	.	CASSLRTSGGNYEQYF	TGTGCCAGCAGCCTCCGGACTAGCGGGGGCAACTACGAGCAGTACTTC
TRBV4-3	.	TRBJ2-7	.	CASSQERLPSYEQYF	TGCGCCAGCAGCCAAGAGCGGCTACCCTCCTACGAGCAGTACTTC
TRBV5-4	.	TRBJ2-5	.	CASTRDSEETQYF	TGTGCCAGCACGCGGGATTCAGAAGAGACCCAGTACTTC